Listed here are 21 T cell receptor beta chains from one sample, sequenced in a study of spatial heterogeneity in lung cancer. Time point described: sample taken at primary tumor resection. No cells were sorted before sequencing. The whole RNA sequenced was extracted from tumor, nontumor lung or frozen PBMC. Via MiXCR, TCRdb re-called the 5' RACE reads, giving one row per CDR3 protein. Seen here are around 87,000 distinct CDR3 sequences, approximately 12% observed once, and the top ten hold approximately 39%. The sequences come from PBMCs, collected at surgery. Receptors were obtained from a male donor with early-stage non-small cell lung cancer.

This clonotype was seen ten or more times. The V call is TRBV29-1, the J call TRBJ1-1, with no clear D. CDR1 and CDR2 (germline): SQVTM, ANQGSEA. V lost 0 bases and J 7 bases, leaving 9 bases between the germline ends. This CDR3 is built from 12 residues. The CDR3 DNA follows: TGCAGCGTTGAAGACAGGCGGCGTGAAGCTTTCTTT. Its translation: CSVEDRRREAFF. The whole variable domain, filled in from reference TRBV29-1 and TRBJ1-1, reads SAVISQKPSRDICQRGTSLTIQCQVDSQVTMMFWYRQQPGQSLTLIATANQGSEATYESGFVIDKFPISRPNLTFSTLTVSNMSPEDSSIYLCSVEDRRREAFFGQGTRLTVV.

The rearrangement links TRBV7-2 to TRBJ2-1; unclear D gene. V shed 4 bases and J shed 0 bases, with 13 bases lying between them. Germline V CDR1 and CDR2: SGHTA, FQGNSA. This CDR3 has 16 residues. The CDR3 nucleotides are TGTGCCAGCAGCTCCCAGCTAGGGCCCTCCTACAATGAGCAGTTCTTC. Protein sequence: CASSSQLGPSYNEQFF.

This clonotype was found a few times. The genes are TRBV4-1 and TRBJ2-1; possibly TRBD1 for D (6 bases). The CDR3 totals 15 residues. Germline V lookup: CDR1 MGHRA, CDR2 YSYEKL. V lost 0 bases and J 3 bases, leaving 9 bases between the germline ends. CDR3 residues: CASSQETQGYNEQFF. As DNA, the CDR3 is TGCGCCAGCAGCCAAGAAACACAGGGCTACAATGAGCAGTTCTTC.

This clonotype was seen just once. The genes are TRBV2 and TRBJ2-2; 8 bases match TRBD2. After removal of 1 base from V and 0 bases from J, the junction contained 1 base not matched to a gene. The CDR3 has 16 amino acids. CDR1 and CDR2 (germline): SNHLY, FYNNEI. CDR3 DNA sequence: TGTGCCAGCAGTGAAGTGGGACTAGCGAACACCGGGGAGCTGTTTTTT. This codes for CASSEVGLANTGELFF.

The genes are TRBV9 and TRBJ1-1; D remains ambiguous. Germline CDR1 is SGDLS and CDR2 is YYNGEE. The CDR3 loop spans 13 amino acids. Trimming pared 1 base from V and 4 bases from J, leaving 8 bases between. The CDR3 reads CASSVRPSTEAFF. The CDR3, as DNA: TGTGCCAGCAGCGTAAGGCCTTCCACTGAAGCTTTCTTT.

V and J are TRBV20-1 and TRBJ1-3, with TRBD1 as a possible D gene (6 bases). Germline V gene data show CDR1 as DFQATT and CDR2 as SNEGSKA (reference sequence). The CDR3 runs to 13 residues. The V gene lost 0 bases and the J gene lost 8 bases, with 11 bases spanning the gap. Written as DNA, the CDR3 is TGCAGTGCTAGAGATGCCGAGGGGGACACCATATATTTT. The encoded protein is CSARDAEGDTIYF.

In this sample, this clonotype turned up a few times. The chain has TRBV5-1 and TRBJ2-2, with D perhaps matching TRBD1 (6 bases). Germline V gene data show CDR1 as SGHRS and CDR2 as YFSETQ. CDR3 length: 16 amino acids. Trimming took 3 bases from V and 1 from J, leaving 13 bases between them. The CDR3 is CASSSTGELNTGELFF. The CDR3 bases are TGCGCCAGCAGCTCGACAGGAGAACTGAACACCGGGGAGCTGTTTTTT.

CDR3: CASSLGDLREAFF. The CDR3 coding sequence is TGTGCCAGCAGTTTAGGGGATTTACGTGAAGCTTTCTTT. V and J are TRBV28 and TRBJ1-1, with D unclear. Trimming left V 2 bases short and J 7 bases short, with 11 bases between. Germline V CDR1 and CDR2: MDHEN, SYDVKM. The CDR3 has 13 amino acids.

CDR3 bases: TGTACCACCGAGGATTCCTCCTACGAGCAGTACTTC. This translates into CTTEDSSYEQYF. The chain recombines TRBV6-2 or TRBV6-3 with TRBJ2-7; D not resolved. The CDR3 is 12 residues long. The germline CDR1 and CDR2 sequences are MNHEY and SVGEGT.

As to this clonotype: A junction end diverges from the germline sequence, so it may reflect a read error. The chain carries TRBV12-3 or TRBV12-4 and TRBJ2-1; TRBD2 agrees at 9 bases. The CDR3 totals 14 residues. CDR3: CASHRLAVYNDQFF. The CDR3 DNA reads as TGTGCCAGCCACAGACTAGCGGTATACAATGATCAGTTCTTC.

This clonotype was picked up a small number of times. The V gene is TRBV12-3 or TRBV12-4, the J gene TRBJ2-7, with D tentatively TRBD2 (6 bases). Trimming removed 4 bases at V and 5 bases at J, with 18 bases between. The length of the CDR3 is 15 residues. CDR3 sequence (DNA): TGTGCCAGCAGTTCCGACCCCGGGGGTGTCCACGAGCAGTACTTC. Its translation is CASSSDPGGVHEQYF.

The chain links TRBV6-6 to TRBJ2-5; D remains unclear. The CDR3 covers 13 residues. Trimming pared 5 bases from V and 4 bases from J, leaving 11 bases between. The germline CDR1 and CDR2 sequences are MNHNY and SVGAGI (reference sequence). The CDR3 region is CASSPPEIETQYF. The CDR3 bases are TGTGCCAGCAGTCCCCCGGAGATAGAGACCCAGTACTTC.

The V call is TRBV28, the J call TRBJ1-2; D is perhaps TRBD1 (6 bases). V was shortened by 7 bases and J by 5 bases, with 17 bases between the two germline ends. Looked up from germline, CDR1 is MDHEN and CDR2 is SYDVKM. There are 14 residues in the CDR3. CDR3 protein: CASIVTGRYYGYTF. CDR3 DNA: TGTGCCAGCATCGTAACAGGGAGATATTATGGCTACACCTTC.

V gene TRBV6-5 combines with J gene TRBJ2-1; 12 bases map to TRBD2. This CDR3 comprises 19 residues. Looked up from germline, CDR1 is MNHEY and CDR2 is SVGAGI. V lost 6 bases and J lost 0; bases outside the gene matches: 12. The CDR3 nucleotides are TGTGCCAGCAGCCATCCGCCGGGACTAGCGGGTAGCTCCTACAATGAGCAGTTCTTC. It is translated as CASSHPPGLAGSSYNEQFF.

This clonotype was observed at least ten times. The CDR3 sequence is CASSVGSSGGTDTQYF. The CDR3, as DNA: TGTGCCAGCAGCGTAGGGAGTAGCGGGGGCACAGATACGCAGTATTTT. This rearrangement joins TRBV9 to TRBJ2-3; 8 bases fit TRBD2. Germline assignment: CDR1 SGDLS and CDR2 YYNGEE. The junction had 4 bases not matched to a gene; V was cut back by 0 bases and J by 1 base. The CDR3 is made up of 16 amino acids.

V and J are TRBV11-2 and TRBJ1-1; D ambiguous. Germline assignment: CDR1 SGHAT and CDR2 FQNNGV. V gave up 3 bases and J gave up 6 bases, with 11 bases separating them. This CDR3 has 13 amino acids. In DNA, the CDR3 is TGTGCCAGCAGCTTCACCCCCCCGTCTGAAGCTTTCTTT. Translating it yields CASSFTPPSEAFF.

This clonotype was found a few times. The CDR3 nucleotides read TGTGCCAGCAGCTTAGACGTCTCCCCCAGAACTAATTCACCCCTCCACTTT. Residues: CASSLDVSPRTNSPLHF. This chain links TRBV7-2 with TRBJ1-6; D remains ambiguous. Trimming shortened V by 1 base and J by 6 bases, and 16 bases separated the two germline ends. The germline gives CDR1 SGHTA, CDR2 FQGNSA. This CDR3 is 17 amino acids long.

The chain is built from TRBV19 and TRBJ2-4, with TRBD1 matching over 8 bases. The CDR3 length is 13 residues. Germline V gene data show CDR1 as LNHDA and CDR2 as SQIVND (reference sequence). The ends lost 6 bases at V and 6 bases at J; junction bases unmatched: 4. CDR3 nucleotide sequence: TGTGCCAGTAGCAGGGGGCCGGGAAACATTCAGTACTTC. This encodes CASSRGPGNIQYF.

V is TRBV28 and J is TRBJ2-3, with TRBD2 matching 9 bases. With V trimmed by 8 bases and J by 4 bases, 10 bases remained unmatched. The germline CDR1 and CDR2 sequences are MDHEN and SYDVKM. CDR3 size: 15 residues. This chain's CDR3 is CASGGLEREADTQYF. In nucleotides, the CDR3 is TGTGCCAGCGGGGGACTCGAGCGGGAGGCAGATACGCAGTATTTT. Filled out from reference TRBV28 and TRBJ2-3, the complete variable domain reads DVKVTQSSRYLVKRTGEKVFLECVQDMDHENMFWYRQDPGLGLRLIYFSYDVKMKEKGDIPEGYSVSREKKERFSLILESASTNQTSMYLCASGGLEREADTQYFGPGTRLTVL.

The chain links TRBV5-1 to TRBJ2-2, with D possibly being TRBD2 (5 bases). Per germline, CDR1 SGHRS and CDR2 YFSETQ. Trimming took off 4 bases at V and 4 bases at J, with 5 bases between the two ends. The CDR3 length is 12 residues. The DNA of the CDR3 is TGCGCCAGCAGCGAGGGCACCGGGGAGCTGTTTTTT. This codes for CASSEGTGELFF.

With regard to this clonotype: This may be a read error, as it is one base from a much larger clone. In this CDR3 the conserved last residue, phenylalanine or tryptophan, is missing, so a read error is likely. V usage is TRBV3-1 and J usage is TRBJ1-2, with TRBD1 matching 8 bases. J was trimmed by 6 bases and V by 3 bases; bases with no gene match: 0. Germline CDR1 LGHDT, CDR2 YNNKEL (reference sequence). The CDR3 is 12 amino acids. The chain's CDR3 is CASSQTGDGYTL. The CDR3 DNA follows: TGTGCCAGCAGCCAGACAGGGGATGGCTACACCTTG.